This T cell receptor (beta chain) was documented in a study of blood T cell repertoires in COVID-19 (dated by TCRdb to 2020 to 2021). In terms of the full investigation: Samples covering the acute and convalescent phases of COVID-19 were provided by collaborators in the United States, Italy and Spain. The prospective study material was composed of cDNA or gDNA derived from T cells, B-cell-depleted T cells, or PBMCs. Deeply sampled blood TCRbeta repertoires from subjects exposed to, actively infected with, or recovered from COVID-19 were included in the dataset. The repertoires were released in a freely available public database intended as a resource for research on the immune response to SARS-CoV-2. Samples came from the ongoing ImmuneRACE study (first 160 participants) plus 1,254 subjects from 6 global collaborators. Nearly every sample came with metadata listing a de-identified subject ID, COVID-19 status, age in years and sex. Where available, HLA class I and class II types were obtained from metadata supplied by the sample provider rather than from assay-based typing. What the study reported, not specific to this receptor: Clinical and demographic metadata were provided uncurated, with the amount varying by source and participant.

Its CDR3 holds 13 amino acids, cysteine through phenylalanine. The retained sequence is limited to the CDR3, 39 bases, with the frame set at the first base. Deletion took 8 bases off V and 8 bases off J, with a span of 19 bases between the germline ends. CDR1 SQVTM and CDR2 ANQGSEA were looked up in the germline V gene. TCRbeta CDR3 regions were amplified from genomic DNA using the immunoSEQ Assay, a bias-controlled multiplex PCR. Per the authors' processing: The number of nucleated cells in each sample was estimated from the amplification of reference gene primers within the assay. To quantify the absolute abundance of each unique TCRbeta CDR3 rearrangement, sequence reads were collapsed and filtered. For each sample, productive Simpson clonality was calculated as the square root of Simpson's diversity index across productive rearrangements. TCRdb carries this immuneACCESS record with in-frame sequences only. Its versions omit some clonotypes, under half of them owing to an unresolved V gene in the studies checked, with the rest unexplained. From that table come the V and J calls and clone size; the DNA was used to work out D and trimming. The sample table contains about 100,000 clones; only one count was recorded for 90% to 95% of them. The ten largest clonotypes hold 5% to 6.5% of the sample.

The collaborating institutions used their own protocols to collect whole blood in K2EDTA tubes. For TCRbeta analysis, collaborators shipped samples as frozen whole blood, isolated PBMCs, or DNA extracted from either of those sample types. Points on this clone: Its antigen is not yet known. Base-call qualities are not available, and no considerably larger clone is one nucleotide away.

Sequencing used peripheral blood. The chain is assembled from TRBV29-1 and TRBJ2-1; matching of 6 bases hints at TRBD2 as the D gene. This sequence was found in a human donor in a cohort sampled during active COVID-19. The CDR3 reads CSFVLARIDEQFF. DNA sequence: TGCAGCTTCGTTCTAGCGAGGATCGATGAGCAGTTCTTC.